This TCR beta chain was identified in a study of cytomegalovirus exposure and HLA in healthy donors (dated by TCRdb to the late 2010s). General notes on the study: In an earlier analysis of approximately 500 of the donors, roughly 300 Gb of sequence data and some 120 million unique TCR beta sequences from about 180 million T cells were reported. A later analysis re-analyzed previously published TCR beta repertoires from several hundred donors and added high-resolution HLA genotyping to study TCR occurrence patterns. An earlier analysis of 587 of the donors used high-throughput TCR beta sequencing to judge whether each TCR beta V gene segment behaved as functional or pseudogenic. About 300 gigabases of sequencing data and approximately 93 million unique TCR sequences were included in an early release covering roughly 600 HLA-typed donors. Across under 500 genotyped donors of the cohort, an average of about 240,000 unique TCR beta nucleotide sequences per donor were sequenced, and 15% to 20% of those sequences were non-productive. The study was designed to test whether signatures of past pathogen exposure could be identified by cataloging public T cell receptors. Along with the roughly 700-subject first cohort, a separate validation cohort of 120 different subjects was used. To predict cytomegalovirus infection status, the study brought together high-throughput TCR immunosequencing, statistical association of individual TCRs with disease status, and machine learning. Rather than drawing on any new phenotypic data, the later analysis identified candidate immune exposures from TCR beta sequences and the way those sequences occurred across donors. Roughly 5 DR-DQ haplotypes were handled as single units for association and clustering because linkage in the cohort was strong. Donor age, sex, ethnicity and CMV serostatus were compiled together with the repertoire data. A later genetic analysis took genome-wide SNP genotypes for about three fifths of the roughly 700 donors and used that subset as a discovery cohort. Every discovery cohort repertoire had been produced on one sequencing platform. Typing coverage differed by locus: A, B, C, DRB1 and DQB1 were typed in roughly 629-630 donors, DQA1 in roughly 510, DPA1 in some 610, and DPB1 in just under 480. The genetic ancestry cluster associated with self-reported Caucasian donors included around 76% of the roughly 380 genotyped donors. The study used immunosequencing to profile the T cell repertoires of more than 650 subjects and linked those repertoires to cytomegalovirus serostatus. HLA typing covered class I and class II loci at four-digit resolution.

There are 15 amino acids in the CDR3, from cysteine to phenylalanine inclusive. The retained sequence is limited to the CDR3, 45 bases, with the frame set at the first base. Reading the germline V gene gives CDR1 SGHRS and CDR2 YFSETQ. V drops 0 bases and J drops 5 bases, leaving 12 bases in between. As to this clone: Its recognized antigen is unknown. No base qualities exist here, and no much larger clone lies one base off it.

Libraries were made using the immunoSEQ multiplex PCR assay. For the multiplex PCR, a mixture combining 60 forward primers for TCR Vbeta segments and 13 reverse primers for TCR Jbeta segments was used. A multiplex PCR assay on genomic DNA amplified the CDR3 region of rearranged TCR beta genes. Amplified TCR beta libraries were sequenced as 87-base-pair reads on the Illumina HiSeq System. The original pipeline was this. A later analysis tallied roughly 78 million unique TCR beta chains across the 640 or so repertoires, and 10 million to 11 million of those chains were shared by two or more donors. Raw reads were error-corrected and collapsed into unique sequences with a nearest-neighbor algorithm that merged closely related sequences to remove PCR and sequencing errors. Alignment of CDR3 sequences to IMGT reference sequences was used to assign V, D and J gene segments. For a sequence to be retained, a match of at least six nucleotides was required to both a V gene segment and a J gene segment. Rearrangements were classified as productive when the CDR3 lacked stop codons and remained in frame with V and J, and all other rearrangements were classified as non-productive. Following IMGT convention, CDR3 was defined as the stretch from the second conserved V-encoded cysteine up to the conserved J-encoded phenylalanine. Sequences without an unambiguous match to a single V gene segment were excluded from the earlier analysis of 587 of the donors. In an earlier analysis of some 590 of the donors, V segments were called functional above 56.7% productive rearrangements and were called segregating when the between-donor standard deviation exceeded 5%. To diagnose cytomegalovirus status from the catalog of TCR beta chain sequences, a statistical classification framework was built. In a later analysis, TCR nucleotide sequences were compared against IMGT/GENE-DB human TR gene sequences so that V and J genes could be assigned. Using the TCRdist pipeline, a later analysis assigned CDR3 sequences along with most-parsimonious VDJ recombination scenarios. In a later analysis, each TCR beta chain was defined by its CDR3 amino acid sequence together with its V-gene family, and reads without a unique V-gene family were excluded. To address suspected cross-contamination and a sequencing artifact, a later analysis removed several hundred highly shared, low-generation-probability nucleotide sequences. A later analysis calculated a clonal expansion index for each public chain from normalized within-repertoire ranks of inferred template counts. A later analysis computed generation probabilities with a VDJ recombination model fitted to out-of-frame rearrangements, and checked the results against IGoR. Hypergeometric tests were used in a later analysis to score TCR-TCR, TCR-HLA and TCR-CMV co-occurrence, with a repertoire-size bias correction applied to the TCR pairs. In a later analysis, false discovery rates were estimated by permuting HLA or CMV assignments 20 times. In a later analysis, co-occurring TCRs were grouped using DBSCAN, and TCRdist sequence similarity was added for clustering within HLA-allele-positive subsets. Co-occurrence clustering excluded repertoires with fewer than 30,000 or more than 120,000 public chains, plus five with anomalous nucleotide sharing. What TCRdb holds here is the immuneACCESS table cut down to in-frame rearrangements. Part of the clones is not present; checked against another copy, under half of the missing clones reflect an unresolved V gene, and the others are unexplained. V, J and clone size derive from that table, while D and trimming were established from the DNA sequence. The sample records about 140,000 clones, roughly 70% of which are singletons. The biggest ten clones account for about 10% of the sample.

The cohort was made up of approximately 700 healthy bone marrow donors. At the time of sampling, every cohort member was nominally healthy, though immune exposures that went unrecorded were likely present. The donor tested CMV seropositive and was one of the 289 seropositive cohort members. A peripheral blood sample was provided by each donor, and peripheral blood mononuclear cells were used for TCR beta sequencing. The Qiagen DNeasy Blood Extraction Kit was used to extract genomic DNA from the blood cell samples. The research as a whole found: For the cohort, immune exposure information was limited to CMV serostatus. An association between a missense DCLRE1C variant and V-gene and J-gene trimming of TCR beta chains was found in a later genetic analysis and replicated in an independent cohort. In both the original and validation cohorts, the classifier was reported to diagnose cytomegalovirus status with high specificity and sensitivity. Most TCR sequences were observed very rarely across donors, whereas some public TCRs were present in many individuals. Because counts were too low, seventeen rarely observed V segments, including chromosome 9 orphons, were excluded from the earlier analysis of some 590 of the donors. Roughly uniform sequencing depth across donors was assumed in presence/absence analyses, although this assumption may not hold. Most CMV-associated TCR beta chains appeared to be HLA-restricted in a later analysis, and the HLA associations seemed to be driven largely by CMV exposure. Correlated functional status among segregating V segments might be attributable to linkage disequilibrium, but an unknown experimental factor could not be ruled out. A later analysis found that HLA-associated TCR beta chains were more clonally expanded and had lower generation probabilities than equally common non-associated chains. A further reported finding was that TCR beta sequences accurately predicted the HLA-A and HLA-B alleles for most subjects in the first cohort. In a later analysis, around 17,000 TCR beta sequences were associated with specific HLA alleles at a false discovery rate of 0.05. Several of the top co-occurrence clusters appeared to be linked to parvovirus B19, influenza, CMV and Epstein-Barr virus, according to a later analysis. The study listed 164 TCR beta chains as associated with cytomegalovirus. Strong co-occurrence of HLA alleles, especially DR and DQ, made assigning TCR associations to individual alleles difficult. An earlier analysis of approximately 500 of the donors showed that most TCR beta V segments appeared in productive rearrangements either about 87% or about 30% of the time, which broadly matched IMGT annotations. Because HLA typing was unavailable for some donors at each locus, only the typed subset was used in association tests. According to the authors, the approach could potentially be generalized to other disease states and immunological phenotypes. In vitro tests confirmed that three of the cytomegalovirus-associated TCR beta chains recognize cytomegalovirus antigens. Some IMGT-functional V segments, including TRBV6-2 and TRBV6-3, could not be told apart with the 87-base-pair reads, so those segments were excluded. A group of highly shared sequence variants was considered likely to be a technical artifact of the sequencing pipeline. A later genetic analysis reported fewer N-insertions in productive TCRs among donors in an Asian-associated ancestry cluster than the approximately 700-donor mean. In a later analysis, TCR association rates were found to vary across HLA loci, with the most associated TCRs seen for DRB1 alleles and the fewest for HLA-C alleles. Only TCR beta chains were sequenced in this cohort, and the absence of alpha or paired-chain data limited detectable features.

The TCR comes from a man aged 25 to 45 in good health and CMV-seropositive. Sequencing was performed on PBMCs. The chain is made from TRBV5-1 and TRBJ2-1; TRBD1 might be the D gene, on 5 matching bases. The CDR3 region reads CASSLGRALDNEQFF. The DNA reads TGCGCCAGCAGCTTGGGCAGGGCGTTGGACAATGAGCAGTTCTTC.